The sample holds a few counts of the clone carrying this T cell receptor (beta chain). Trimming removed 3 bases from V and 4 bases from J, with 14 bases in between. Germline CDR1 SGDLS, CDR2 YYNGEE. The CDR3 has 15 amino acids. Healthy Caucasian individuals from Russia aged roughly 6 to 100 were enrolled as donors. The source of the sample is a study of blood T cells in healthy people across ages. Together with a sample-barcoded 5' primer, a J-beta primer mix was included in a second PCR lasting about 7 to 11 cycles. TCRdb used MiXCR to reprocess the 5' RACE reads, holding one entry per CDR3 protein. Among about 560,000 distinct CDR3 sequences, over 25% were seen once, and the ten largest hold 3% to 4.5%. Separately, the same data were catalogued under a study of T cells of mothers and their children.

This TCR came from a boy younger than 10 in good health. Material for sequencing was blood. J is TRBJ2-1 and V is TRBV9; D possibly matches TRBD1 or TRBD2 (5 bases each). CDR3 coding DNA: TGTGCCAGCAGCGAGGGGCCGGGACCATACAATGAGCAGTTCTTC. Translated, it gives CASSEGPGPYNEQFF.